The rows below give T cell receptor beta chains drawn from one sample of a study of T cell repertoires in aging, cancer and after chemotherapy. TCRdb reanalysed the multiplex PCR reads using MiXCR and keeps one entry per CDR3 protein. The sample shows 7,500 to 10,000 distinct CDR3 sequences, about 53% of them seen only once. The sequencing input was blood. These TCRs come from a human donor with a solid tumor. The CDR3 runs from the conserved cysteine through the conserved F or W. Each record gives: CDR3 DNA, CDR3 protein, D gene, V gene, clone size, J gene. D genes are given only for firm matches. Clone sizes are given selectively: once, few, many, or a class where the clone is expanded.

CDR3 DNA: TGCAGTGCTAGGTTTGCAACCCCAGATACGCAGTATTTT
CDR3 protein: CSARFATPDTQYF
D gene: -
V gene: TRBV20-1
clone size: once
J gene: TRBJ2-3

CDR3 DNA: TGTGCCAGCAGGGACAGGGATTATAGCAATCAGCCCCAGCATTTT
CDR3 protein: CASRDRDYSNQPQHF
D gene: TRBD1
V gene: TRBV6-1
clone size: -
J gene: TRBJ1-5

CDR3 DNA: TGTGCCATCAGTGATTCCGACAGGGGTGGATCACCCCTCCACTTT
CDR3 protein: CAISDSDRGGSPLHF
D gene: TRBD1
V gene: TRBV10-3
clone size: -
J gene: TRBJ1-6

CDR3 DNA: TGTGCCAGCTCACCGGGGTCCTCTGGAAACATCATATATTTT
CDR3 protein: CASSPGSSGNIIYF
D gene: -
V gene: TRBV18
clone size: -
J gene: TRBJ1-3

CDR3 DNA: TGTGCCAGCGGACCGACAGGGAACACCGGGGAGCTGTTTTTT
CDR3 protein: CASGPTGNTGELFF
D gene: -
V gene: TRBV27
clone size: few
J gene: TRBJ2-2

CDR3 DNA: TGTGCCAGCAGTTACGCGGGACTAGCGGGAGGGGAGCAAGAGACCCAGTACTTT
CDR3 protein: CASSYAGLAGGEQETQYF
D gene: TRBD2
V gene: TRBV6-6
clone size: -
J gene: TRBJ2-5

CDR3 DNA: TGTGCCAGTAGCCCCTTAGCGGGAGGGCGGGAGACCCAGTACTTC
CDR3 protein: CASSPLAGGRETQYF
D gene: TRBD2
V gene: TRBV19
clone size: once
J gene: TRBJ2-5

CDR3 DNA: TGTGCCAGTCGTGGCGGACTCAATCAGCCCCAGCATTTT
CDR3 protein: CASRGGLNQPQHF
D gene: -
V gene: TRBV19
clone size: -
J gene: TRBJ1-5

CDR3 DNA: TGTGCCAGCAGCTTAGGGGGAAAAAAGGGGGCAGGCACCGGGGAGCTGTTTTTT
CDR3 protein: CASSLGGKKGAGTGELFF
D gene: TRBD1
V gene: TRBV11-1
clone size: -
J gene: TRBJ2-2

CDR3 DNA: TGTGCCACCAGTGTCGATGGACAGGGAGACGGCTACACCTTC
CDR3 protein: CATSVDGQGDGYTF
D gene: TRBD1
V gene: TRBV24-1
clone size: -
J gene: TRBJ1-2

CDR3 DNA: TGTGCCAGCAGTCGACGACAGGGGGCTGGGGACGAGCAGTACTTC
CDR3 protein: CASSRRQGAGDEQYF
D gene: TRBD1
V gene: TRBV6-5
clone size: -
J gene: TRBJ2-7

CDR3 DNA: TGTGCCACCAGCCCAGACAGGGGACCCGGGCTAACCTACGAGCAGTACTTC
CDR3 protein: CATSPDRGPGLTYEQYF
D gene: TRBD1
V gene: TRBV15
clone size: few
J gene: TRBJ2-7

CDR3 DNA: TGTGCCAGTAGCTCAGGACAGGGGTTATACGAGCAGTACTTC
CDR3 protein: CASSSGQGLYEQYF
D gene: TRBD1
V gene: TRBV11-2
clone size: few
J gene: TRBJ2-7